This T cell receptor (beta chain) was profiled in a study of blood T cell repertoires in COVID-19. Study-level information: Samples came from the United States, Italy and Spain, spanning acute and convalescent COVID-19.

Source study methods: Scientists estimated how many nucleated cells there were by amplifying reference gene primers. TCRdb's table, derived via immunoSEQ multiplex PCR, lists solely in-frame clones and lacks some. Clone size and the V and J calls come from that table; the DNA yielded D and trimming. The data show about 88,000 clones, about nine tenths seen once. The sequence was obtained from a male donor with acute or convalescent COVID-19. Sequenced input: peripheral blood.

In DNA, the CDR3 is TGTGCCAGCAAAGGGGCGGGGGGTGCCTACGAGCAGTACTTC. Translation: CASKGAGGAYEQYF. This chain uses TRBV2 with TRBJ2-7; 8 bases match TRBD2. V shed 7 bases and J 2 bases; nucleotides not matched to a gene: 7. The CDR3 has 14 amino acids. From germline, CDR1 is SNHLY and CDR2 FYNNEI.